This entry concerns a single T cell receptor (beta chain). What it recognizes is unknown. Clones were sequenced by immunoSEQ multiplex PCR, and TCRdb holds only the in-frame ones, with some missing. The sample holds roughly 50,000 clones, 93% seen once. The CDR3 length is 14 residues. Germline loops: CDR1 SEHNR, CDR2 FQNEAQ (reference sequence). The V gene lost 10 bases and the J gene lost 3 bases, with 16 bases spanning the gap. The data were taken from a study of cytomegalovirus exposure and HLA in healthy donors. The study, taken as a whole, reports: The finding came from a later analysis; first-cohort TCR clusters tended to co-occur in the approximately 120 validation repertoires. Three CMV-associated chains proved CMV antigen-specific in vitro. A classifier reportedly called cytomegalovirus status with high sensitivity and specificity. The study recorded over 150 TCR beta chains that were cytomegalovirus-associated.

Sequencing input: PBMCs. The source of this sequence is a woman aged 18-35 years in good health and CMV-seropositive. The V call is TRBV7-9, the J call TRBJ1-5, with a possible D match to TRBD1 (6 bases). The CDR3 spells CATWGGADNQPQHF. Here the CDR3 DNA reads TGTGCCACCTGGGGGGGGGCCGACAATCAGCCCCAGCATTTT.